Below are 19 T cell receptor beta chains sequenced from a single sample in a study of shared clonotypes between healthy human individuals. Clones were read by immunoSEQ multiplex PCR, and TCRdb kept only the in-frame ones, dropping some. This table has 2.5 million or so clones, approximately 94% appearing once. The sample consisted of naive CD4+ T cells sorted from blood. The subset: CD45RA+ positively selected. The receptors shown here come from a man between 18 and 35 years old in good health.

This sequence joins TRBV4-1 and TRBJ2-2; 14 bases line up with TRBD2. CDR3 length: 16 amino acids. From germline, CDR1 is MGHRA and CDR2 YSYEKL. J was trimmed by 5 bases and V by 4 bases; bases with no gene match: 3. For the CDR3, the DNA is TGCGCCAGCAGCCCCCGGACTAGCGGGAGGACCGGGGAGCTGTTTTTT. This encodes CASSPRTSGRTGELFF.

The genes are TRBV10-1 and TRBJ2-7; no clear D gene. CDR1 WNHNN and CDR2 SYGVQD come from the germline V gene (reference sequence). This CDR3 spans 11 amino acids. The V and J ends lost 2 bases and 11 bases respectively, with 10 bases between them. CDR3 region: CASSEGQKKYF. The CDR3, as DNA: TGCGCCAGCAGTGAGGGGCAGAAAAAGTACTTC.

The chain recombines TRBV28 with TRBJ2-5, with unresolved D. Germline CDR1 reads MDHEN; CDR2 reads SYDVKM. Between the trimmed V and J ends, which lost 11 bases and 1 base, there was a span of 11 bases. The CDR3 runs to 12 residues. The CDR3 bases are TGTGCCGGGCAATCGGGCCAAGAGACCCAGTACTTC. This translates into CAGQSGQETQYF.

Remarks on this clone: Other DNA sequences from this sample encode an identical CDR3 as well. The chain joins TRBV14 to TRBJ1-2, with D maybe TRBD1 (5 bases). Trimming stripped 0 bases from V and 4 bases from J, with 9 bases between. Germline CDR1 SGHDN, CDR2 FVKESK. This CDR3 spans 14 amino acids. The CDR3 loop is CASSQDGGGYGYTF. The CDR3 DNA reads as TGTGCCAGCAGCCAAGACGGGGGAGGCTATGGCTACACCTTC.

This clone was seen just once. The V gene is TRBV29-1, the J gene TRBJ2-4; D is perhaps TRBD1 (5 bases). This CDR3 spans 13 amino acids. Per germline, CDR1 SQVTM and CDR2 ANQGSEA. Trimming took off 6 bases at V and 0 bases at J, with 9 bases between the two ends. The CDR3 DNA sequence: TGCAGCGTCCGACAGCTAGCCAAAAACATTCAGTACTTC. It yields the protein CSVRQLAKNIQYF.

Worth noting for this clone: Other DNA sequences from this sample encode an identical CDR3 as well. CDR3 nucleotide sequence: TGTGCCTGGAGTCGAACGGAGAACACTGAAGCTTTCTTT. Translation: CAWSRTENTEAFF. This chain connects TRBV30 to TRBJ1-1; D gene ambiguous. Germline V gives CDR1 GTSNPN, CDR2 SVGIG (reference sequence). This CDR3 contains 13 residues. V lost 2 bases, J lost 1 base, and 8 bases lay in between.

This clone was seen only once. The genes are TRBV5-4 and TRBJ2-3; 11 bases fit TRBD1. J gave up 3 bases and V 4 bases, and 7 bases lay outside the gene matches. The CDR3 totals 16 residues. Germline CDR1 is SGHNT and CDR2 is YYREEE (reference sequence). The DNA of the CDR3 is TGTGCCAGCAGCGCGGGGACAGGGGGTTTAACAGATACGCAGTATTTT. It codes for CASSAGTGGLTDTQYF.

The chain uses TRBV6-5 and TRBJ1-6; D perhaps matches TRBD1 (6 bases). CDR1 and CDR2 from the germline V gene are MNHEY and SVGAGI. This CDR3 has 16 amino acids. V was cut by 4 bases and J by 2 bases, with 12 bases left in between. The CDR3 coding sequence is TGTGCCAGCAGTTTTTCAGGGGTACCCTATAATTCACCCCTCCACTTT. Translating it yields CASSFSGVPYNSPLHF.

The chain carries TRBV2 and TRBJ2-5, with 10 bases fitting TRBD1. V lost 5 bases to trimming and J lost 6 bases; unmatched junction nucleotides: 6. Germline V gives CDR1 SNHLY, CDR2 FYNNEI. There are 14 residues in the CDR3. The CDR3 DNA reads as TGTGCCAGCAGTCCCGGGACAGGGGAGAAGACCCAGTACTTC. Protein: CASSPGTGEKTQYF.

This chain links TRBV11-2 with TRBJ1-1, with D possibly being TRBD1 (5 bases). Trimming cost V 3 bases and J 0 bases, with 11 bases left between them. Germline values: CDR1 SGHAT, CDR2 FQNNGV. The CDR3 runs 15 residues. CDR3 nucleotides: TGTGCCAGCAGCTTCGCCGGGACGGTGAACACTGAAGCTTTCTTT. This gives the protein CASSFAGTVNTEAFF. Filled out from reference TRBV11-2 and TRBJ1-1, the complete variable domain reads EAGVAQSPRYKIIEKRQSVAFWCNPISGHATLYWYQQILGQGPKLLIQFQNNGVVDDSQLPKDRFSAERLKGVDSTLKIQPAKLEDSAVYLCASSFAGTVNTEAFFGQGTRLTVV.

The chain combines TRBV7-2 with TRBJ1-4; D gene ambiguous. The V gene lost 1 base and the J gene lost 7 bases, with 10 bases spanning the gap. The CDR3 sequence is 14 residues long. CDR1 SGHTA and CDR2 FQGNSA come from the germline V gene. CDR3 nucleotide sequence: TGTGCCAGCAGCTTAGGGAGTAGGGCTGAAAAACTGTTTTTT. This gives the protein CASSLGSRAEKLFF.

The chain uses TRBV5-6 and TRBJ2-1; the D is unclear. The CDR3 sequence is 12 residues long. Per the germline V gene, CDR1 is SGHDT and CDR2 is YYEEEE. The V end was cut by 6 bases, the J end by 9 bases, with 13 bases between. The CDR3 DNA sequence: TGTGCCAGCACATCAGGTGGCTGTGAGCAGTTCTTC. Translating gives CASTSGGCEQFF.

The chain uses TRBV19 and TRBJ2-5; maybe TRBD2 (6 bases). The CDR3 runs to 15 residues. CDR1 and CDR2 from the germline V gene are LNHDA and SQIVND (reference sequence). V lost 0 bases and J 7 bases, leaving 15 bases between the germline ends. DNA of the CDR3: TGTGCCAGTAGTATAGAGACGGGAGCCCGAGGGACCCAGTACTTC. It is translated as CASSIETGARGTQYF.

V gene TRBV2 combines with J gene TRBJ1-1, with unresolved D. The germline V and J ends were trimmed by 6 bases and 4 bases, with 6 bases remaining between them. The CDR3 is 11 residues long. The V gene's germline CDR1 is SNHLY and CDR2 FYNNEI. DNA of the CDR3: TGTGCCAGCAGCCCACTCACTGAAGCTTTCTTT. This translates into CASSPLTEAFF.

The chain employs TRBV10-1 and TRBJ2-1; 7 nucleotides agree with TRBD2. This CDR3 region has 16 residues. Per germline, CDR1 WNHNN and CDR2 SYGVQD (reference sequence). V shed 0 bases and J 8 bases; nucleotides not matched to a gene: 10. The CDR3 coding sequence is TGCGCCAGCAGTGAGTCCCCTACGGGAGGTATTCATGAGCAGTTCTTC. This sequence encodes CASSESPTGGIHEQFF.

The chain recombines TRBV2 with TRBJ2-1; D possibly matches TRBD1 or TRBD2 (6 bases each). Germline V gives CDR1 SNHLY, CDR2 FYNNEI. This CDR3 has 14 residues. The V gene lost 11 bases and the J gene lost 7 bases, with 21 bases spanning the gap. CDR3 DNA sequence: TGTGCCTTCCAACGGGGGCAGGGGAGGAATGAGCAGTTCTTC. It is translated as CAFQRGQGRNEQFF. Full variable domain (remainder filled in from reference TRBV2 and TRBJ2-1): EPEVTQTPSHQVTQMGQEVILRCVPISNHLYFYWYRQILGQKVEFLVSFYNNEISEKSEIFDDQFSVERPDGSNFTLKIRSTKLEDSAMYFCAFQRGQGRNEQFFGPGTRLTVL.

The rearrangement joins TRBV19 to TRBJ1-1; D possibly corresponds to TRBD1 (5 bases). CDR1 LNHDA and CDR2 SQIVND come from the germline V gene (reference sequence). This CDR3 is built from 15 residues. The germline V and J ends were trimmed by 6 bases and 1 base, with 15 bases remaining between them. Here the CDR3 reads CASRSTRRGNTEAFF. The CDR3 DNA is TGTGCCAGTAGATCGACTCGGAGGGGGAACACTGAAGCTTTCTTT.

This chain connects TRBV5-1 to TRBJ2-3; the D gene could be TRBD1 or TRBD2 (5 bases each). This CDR3 spans 15 amino acids. CDR1 and CDR2 from the germline V gene are SGHRS and YFSETQ. V was shortened by 3 bases and J by 2 bases, with 13 bases between the two germline ends. The CDR3 DNA follows: TGCGCCAGCAGCTGGAGGCAGGGCCTCACAGATACGCAGTATTTT. Translated, it gives CASSWRQGLTDTQYF.

The rearrangement joins TRBV19 to TRBJ2-5; 8 bases match TRBD1. CDR3 size: 16 residues. CDR1 and CDR2 (germline): LNHDA, SQIVND (reference sequence). The ends lost 4 bases at V and 4 bases at J; junction bases unmatched: 11. CDR3 sequence reads: CASSTTGGRGRETQYF. In DNA form, the CDR3 reads TGTGCCAGTAGTACCACAGGGGGAAGGGGGCGAGAGACCCAGTACTTC.